This is a list of T cell receptor beta chains from one sample in a study of brain T cells in children with intractable seizures. Profiled with immunoSEQ multiplex PCR; TCRdb holds only in-frame clones, not every one. The sample has tens of thousands of clones, 85% to 95% seen once. Specimen: peripheral blood, collected at surgery. These receptors all stem from a boy younger than two with tuberous sclerosis and intractable seizures. The CDR3 runs from the conserved cysteine through the conserved F or W. Fields, in order: V gene, D gene, J gene, clone size, CDR3 protein, CDR3 DNA. D genes are given only for firm matches. A clone size is listed for some rows: how often the clone was seen (once, few, many), or a class if it is expanded.

>TRBV7-3|-|TRBJ1-2|-
CASSLRQGSGYTF
TGTGCCAGCAGCCTAAGGCAGGGTTCTGGCTACACCTTC
>TRBV29-1|TRBD1|TRBJ1-2|once
CSVDSDRVYGYTF
TGCAGCGTTGATAGCGACAGGGTCTATGGCTACACCTTC
>TRBV5-1|-|TRBJ2-5|-
CASSFTPGRETQYF
TGCGCCAGCAGCTTCACCCCTGGCCGGGAGACCCAGTACTTC
>TRBV28|-|TRBJ1-6|once
CASNQDWIYSPLHF
TGTGCCAGCAACCAGGATTGGATCTATTCACCCCTCCACTTT
>TRBV5-1|TRBD1|TRBJ2-7|-
CASSFSPGQGATSYEQYF
TGCGCCAGCAGCTTCTCCCCCGGACAGGGGGCGACCTCCTACGAGCAGTACTTC
>TRBV9|-|TRBJ2-4|-
CASSVAGGERKNIQYF
TGTGCCAGCAGCGTAGCTGGAGGGGAGCGCAAAAACATTCAGTACTTC
>TRBV27|-|TRBJ2-3|-
CASSWDFTDTQYF
TGTGCCAGCAGCTGGGACTTCACAGATACGCAGTATTTT
>TRBV11-2|-|TRBJ1-5|-
CASSLDWGPHQPQHF
TGTGCCAGCAGCTTAGATTGGGGGCCGCATCAGCCCCAGCATTTT
>TRBV19|TRBD2|TRBJ2-7|once
CASSIGTSGREQYF
TGTGCCAGTAGTATTGGGACTAGCGGTCGCGAGCAGTACTTC
>TRBV19|-|TRBJ1-2|-
CASSISGGRGLHGYTF
TGTGCCAGTAGTATTTCCGGGGGACGAGGGTTGCATGGCTACACCTTC
>TRBV24-1|TRBD1|TRBJ1-2|once
CATSDPGQGHYGYTF
TGTGCCACCAGTGACCCGGGACAGGGCCACTATGGCTACACCTTC
>TRBV19|-|TRBJ2-5|-
CASSIQGWETQYF
TGTGCCAGTAGTATACAGGGTTGGGAGACCCAGTACTTC
>TRBV24-1|TRBD2|TRBJ2-1|-
CATSDVAGTAYNEQFF
TGTGCCACCAGTGACGTAGCGGGGACCGCCTACAATGAGCAGTTCTTC
>TRBV7-9|-|TRBJ1-1|-
CASSTLSAGFTEAFF
TGTGCCAGCAGCACATTATCAGCAGGATTCACTGAAGCTTTCTTT
>TRBV6-1|-|TRBJ2-2|once
CASSEAATNTGELFF
TGTGCCAGCAGTGAAGCGGCAACGAACACCGGGGAGCTGTTTTTT
>TRBV6-5|-|TRBJ1-1|-
CASSYERGGMNTEAFF
TGTGCCAGCAGTTACGAGAGGGGGGGCATGAACACTGAAGCTTTCTTT
>TRBV19|-|TRBJ1-3|-
CASSIGRSSGNTIYF
TGTGCCAGTAGTATAGGAAGAAGCTCTGGAAACACCATATATTTT
>TRBV5-1|TRBD1|TRBJ1-4|-
CASSLQGDNEKLFF
TGCGCCAGCAGCTTACAGGGGGATAATGAAAAACTGTTTTTT
>TRBV9|TRBD2|TRBJ2-2|-
CASSVTGTSGNTGELFF
TGTGCCAGCAGCGTAACCGGGACTAGCGGGAACACCGGGGAGCTGTTTTTT
>TRBV18|-|TRBJ1-2|-
CASSKDPSDGYTF
TGTGCCAGCTCGAAGGACCCTAGTGATGGCTACACCTTC
>TRBV2|TRBD1|TRBJ2-6|-
CASSARDRARGANVLTF
TGTGCCAGCAGTGCTAGGGACAGGGCGCGTGGGGCCAACGTCCTGACTTTC
>TRBV6-5|TRBD1|TRBJ1-1|-
CASSYSTGAQTEAFF
TGTGCCAGCAGTTACTCGACAGGGGCTCAGACTGAAGCTTTCTTT
>TRBV2|-|TRBJ1-1|few
CASRPNRNTEAFF
TGTGCCAGCAGACCCAATCGGAACACTGAAGCTTTCTTT
>TRBV5-4|-|TRBJ1-1|-
CASSSGDKNTEAFF
TGTGCCAGCAGCTCGGGGGACAAGAACACTGAAGCTTTCTTT
>TRBV7-2|-|TRBJ2-1|-
CASSPGRVFYNEQFF
TGTGCCAGCAGCCCAGGGCGGGTTTTCTACAATGAGCAGTTCTTC
>TRBV2|-|TRBJ1-3|-
CASSDPSSGNTIYF
TGTGCCAGCAGTGATCCGAGCTCTGGAAACACCATATATTTT
>TRBV5-1|-|TRBJ2-3|-
CASSGSGTDTQYF
TGCGCCAGCAGCGGAAGCGGCACAGATACGCAGTATTTT
>TRBV11-2|TRBD1|TRBJ2-1|-
CASSLALRQGSNEQFF
TGTGCCAGCAGCTTGGCCCTCCGACAGGGAAGCAATGAGCAGTTCTTC
>TRBV10-3|-|TRBJ2-1|once
CALRLNGDYNEQFF
TGTGCCCTCCGGTTGAACGGGGATTACAATGAGCAGTTCTTC
>TRBV5-1|-|TRBJ1-5|few
CASSYTGAEQPQHF
TGCGCCAGCAGCTACACGGGTGCCGAGCAGCCCCAGCATTTT
>TRBV27|-|TRBJ2-1|-
CASSLDGSSYNEQFF
TGTGCCAGCAGTTTGGACGGGAGCTCCTACAATGAGCAGTTCTTC